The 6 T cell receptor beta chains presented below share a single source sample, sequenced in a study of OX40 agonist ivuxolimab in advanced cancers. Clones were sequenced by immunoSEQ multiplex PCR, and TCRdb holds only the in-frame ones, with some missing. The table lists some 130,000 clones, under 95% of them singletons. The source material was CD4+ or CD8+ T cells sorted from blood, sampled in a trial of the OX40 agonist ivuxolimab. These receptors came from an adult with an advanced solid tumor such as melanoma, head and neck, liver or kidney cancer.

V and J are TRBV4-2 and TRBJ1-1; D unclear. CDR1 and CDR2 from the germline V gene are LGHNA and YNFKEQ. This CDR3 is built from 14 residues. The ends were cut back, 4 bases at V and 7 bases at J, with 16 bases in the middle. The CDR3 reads CASSRELSGDEAFF. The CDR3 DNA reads TGTGCCAGCAGCCGTGAGCTGTCAGGTGATGAAGCTTTCTTT.

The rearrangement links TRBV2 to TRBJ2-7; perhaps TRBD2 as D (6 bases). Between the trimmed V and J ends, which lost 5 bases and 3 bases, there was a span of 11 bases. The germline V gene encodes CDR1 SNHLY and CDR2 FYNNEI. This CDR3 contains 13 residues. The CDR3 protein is CASSPGVRYEQYF. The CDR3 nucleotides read TGTGCCAGCAGTCCGGGGGTTCGCTACGAGCAGTACTTC.

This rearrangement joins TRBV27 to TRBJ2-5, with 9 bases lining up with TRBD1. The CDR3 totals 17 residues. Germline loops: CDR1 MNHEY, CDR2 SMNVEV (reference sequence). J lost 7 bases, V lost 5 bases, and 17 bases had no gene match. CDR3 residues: CASSTASGTGPSRTQYF. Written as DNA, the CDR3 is TGTGCCAGCAGTACCGCTTCTGGGACAGGGCCTTCTCGGACCCAGTACTTC.

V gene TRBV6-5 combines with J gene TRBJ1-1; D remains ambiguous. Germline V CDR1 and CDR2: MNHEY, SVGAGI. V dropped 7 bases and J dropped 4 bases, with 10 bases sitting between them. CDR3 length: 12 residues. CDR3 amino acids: CASTGLGTEAFF. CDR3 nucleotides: TGTGCCAGCACCGGTCTTGGCACTGAAGCTTTCTTT.

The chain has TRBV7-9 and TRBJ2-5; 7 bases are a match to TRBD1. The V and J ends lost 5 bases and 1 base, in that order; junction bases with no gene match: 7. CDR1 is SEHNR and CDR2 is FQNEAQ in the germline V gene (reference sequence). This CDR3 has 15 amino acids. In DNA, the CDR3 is TGTGCCAGCAGCCTCCCGACAGGGACCCAAGAGACCCAGTACTTC. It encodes CASSLPTGTQETQYF.

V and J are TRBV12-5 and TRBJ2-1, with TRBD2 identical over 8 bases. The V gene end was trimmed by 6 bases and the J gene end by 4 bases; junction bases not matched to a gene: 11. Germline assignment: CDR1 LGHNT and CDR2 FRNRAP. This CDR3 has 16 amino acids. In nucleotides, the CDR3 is TGTGCTAGTGGGCCTCGTACTAGCGGAGGTTACAATGAGCAGTTCTTC. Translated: CASGPRTSGGYNEQFF.